This T cell receptor (beta chain) appears in the sequencing data of a study of vaccination effects on CD4 cells after COVID-19. Study in general: Relative to the second dose, post-vaccine samples were obtained a median of 72 days later.

The germline gives CDR1 LGHDT, CDR2 YNNKEL (reference sequence). CDR3 length: 16 amino acids. V shed 0 bases and J shed 0 bases, with 9 bases lying between them. Notes on this clone: Its matching antigen is unknown.

Whole-study results and caveats: Substantial clonal contraction characterized both infection- and vaccine-induced clones late after vaccination.

Using immunoSEQ multiplex PCR, the repertoire was profiled, and TCRdb retains in-frame clones only, with some absent. The sample includes tens of thousands of clones, around three fifths seen only once; the top ten take nearly 9%. Ahead of sequencing, the ViraFEST assay grew antigen-specific CD4+ T cells using viral peptide pools. The culture ran for roughly ten days, and then CD4+ T cells were isolated. Vaccine administered to participants consisted of two doses of either BNT162b2 or mRNA-1273. Testing of the vaccine recipients showed negative nucleocapsid antibodies and no prior SARS-CoV-2 infection. IL-2 medium was substituted for half the medium on days 3 and 7.

This sequence originates from a human donor who received a COVID-19 vaccine. The sequenced sample was CD4+ T cells from PBMCs cultured with SARS-CoV-2 spike peptides, obtained after COVID-19 vaccination. The gene calls are TRBV3-1 (or the pseudogene TRBV3-2) and TRBJ1-3; the D is unclear. Written as DNA, the CDR3 is TGTGCCAGCAGCCAAGATCCAGACCACTCTGGAAACACCATATATTTT. It encodes CASSQDPDHSGNTIYF.